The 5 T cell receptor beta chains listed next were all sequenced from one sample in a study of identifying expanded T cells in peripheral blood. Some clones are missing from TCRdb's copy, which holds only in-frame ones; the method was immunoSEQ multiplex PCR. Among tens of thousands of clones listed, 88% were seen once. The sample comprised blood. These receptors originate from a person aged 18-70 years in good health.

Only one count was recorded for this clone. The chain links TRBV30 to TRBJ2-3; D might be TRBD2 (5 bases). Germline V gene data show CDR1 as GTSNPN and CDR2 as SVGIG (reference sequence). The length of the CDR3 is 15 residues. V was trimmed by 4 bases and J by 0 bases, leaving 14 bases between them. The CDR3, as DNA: TGTGCCTGGACTGCCCTCGGACTTAGCACAGATACGCAGTATTTT. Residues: CAWTALGLSTDTQYF.

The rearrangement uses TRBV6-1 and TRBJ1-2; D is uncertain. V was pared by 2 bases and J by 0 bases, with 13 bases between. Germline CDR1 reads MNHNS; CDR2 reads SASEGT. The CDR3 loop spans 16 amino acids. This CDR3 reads CASSETPEVANYGYTF. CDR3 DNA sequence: TGTGCCAGCAGTGAAACCCCGGAAGTAGCTAACTATGGCTACACCTTC.

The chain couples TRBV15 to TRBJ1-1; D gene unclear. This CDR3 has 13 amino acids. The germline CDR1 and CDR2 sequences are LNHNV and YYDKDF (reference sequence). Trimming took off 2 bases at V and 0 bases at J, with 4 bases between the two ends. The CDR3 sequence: CATSRWLNTEAFF. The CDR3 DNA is TGTGCCACCAGCAGATGGTTGAACACTGAAGCTTTCTTT.

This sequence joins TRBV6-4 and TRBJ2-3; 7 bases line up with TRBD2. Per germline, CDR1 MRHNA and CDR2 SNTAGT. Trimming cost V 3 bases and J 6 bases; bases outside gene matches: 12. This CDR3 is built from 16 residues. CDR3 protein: CASSEFAGESRDTQYF. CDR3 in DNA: TGTGCCAGCAGTGAGTTCGCGGGAGAGAGTAGGGATACGCAGTATTTT.

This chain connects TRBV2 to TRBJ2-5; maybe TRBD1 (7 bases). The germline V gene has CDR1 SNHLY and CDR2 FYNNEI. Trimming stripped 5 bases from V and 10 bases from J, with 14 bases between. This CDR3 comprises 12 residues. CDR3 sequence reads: CASSPQGGDQYF. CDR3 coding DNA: TGTGCCAGCAGTCCCCAGGGGGGCGACCAGTACTTC.